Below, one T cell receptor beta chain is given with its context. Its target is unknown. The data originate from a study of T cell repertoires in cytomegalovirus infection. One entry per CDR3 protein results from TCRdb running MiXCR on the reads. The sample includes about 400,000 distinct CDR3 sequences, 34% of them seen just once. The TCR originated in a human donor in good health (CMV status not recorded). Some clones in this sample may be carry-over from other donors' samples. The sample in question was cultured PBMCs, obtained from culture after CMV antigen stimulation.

This CDR3 is CASSGGPIYGYTF. In DNA, the CDR3 is TGTGCCAGCAGCGGGGGTCCTATCTATGGCTACACCTTC. The chain carries TRBV11-1 and TRBJ1-2; weak D call: TRBD1 (5 bases). The V end was cut by 5 bases, the J end by 4 bases, with 11 bases between. This CDR3 has 13 residues. CDR1 and CDR2 from the germline V gene are SGHAT and FQDESV (reference sequence).